The 19 T cell receptor beta chains below come from one sample, sequenced in a study of human T cells and chemical hapten exposure. Time point noted: pre-sensitization, week 0. Treatment given: therapeutic diphenylcyclopropenone sensitization with weekly scalp DPC. MiXCR, applied by TCRdb to the RACE reads, yields one record per CDR3 protein. Seen here are some 400,000 distinct CDR3 sequences, more than 4.5% observed once, and the top ten hold 2.5% to 3%. This sample comprised whole blood, obtained in connection with sensitization to the hapten diphenylcyclopropenone (DPC). The receptors derive from a woman in her 50s with alopecia areata. Some clones in this sample may be carry-over from other donors' samples.

This clonotype was counted only a few times. The chain links TRBV10-3 to TRBJ1-1; TRBD1 might be the D (5 bases). This CDR3 comprises 16 residues. The germline CDR1 and CDR2 sequences are ENHRY and SYGVKD. V was trimmed by 3 bases and J by 0 bases, leaving 14 bases between them. CDR3 sequence reads: CAISEQALDMNTEAFF. The CDR3 region has the DNA TGTGCCATCAGTGAACAGGCCCTGGACATGAACACTGAAGCTTTCTTT.

This clonotype appeared many times. V gene TRBV27 combines with J gene TRBJ1-5; D not resolved. The CDR3 loop spans 12 amino acids. Germline-derived CDR1 and CDR2 are MNHEY and SMNVEV (reference sequence). Trimming cost V 5 bases and J 4 bases, with 6 bases left between them. The CDR3 spells CASSPTNQPQHF. The DNA for the CDR3 is TGTGCCAGCAGTCCCACAAATCAGCCCCAGCATTTT.

There are many counts of this clonotype. V gene TRBV12-3 or TRBV12-4 combines with J gene TRBJ2-2; 11 bases agree with TRBD2. Trimming at V came to 5 bases and at J to 6 bases, leaving 11 bases not matched to a gene. The CDR3 has 17 amino acids. In DNA, the CDR3 is TGTGCCAGCAGTGACTCGTCACTAGCGGGAGTCTCCGGGGAGCTGTTTTTT. Translation gives CASSDSSLAGVSGELFF.

This clonotype was seen a handful of times. The chain joins TRBV4-2 to TRBJ2-6; 8 bases are shared with TRBD1. V shed 1 base, J shed 0 bases, and the junction held 5 bases outside the gene matches. CDR3 length equals 18 residues. Germline CDR1 LGHNA, CDR2 YNFKEQ. The CDR3, as DNA: TGTGCCAGCAGCCAAGGGACAGGGAGCCCCTCTGGGGCCAACGTCCTGACTTTC. This encodes CASSQGTGSPSGANVLTF.

This clonotype was found many times. The chain joins TRBV19 to TRBJ2-7; 9 bases are a match to TRBD2. Germline V lookup: CDR1 LNHDA, CDR2 SQIVND (reference sequence). The CDR3 length is 14 residues. The junction had 3 bases not matched to a gene; V was cut back by 6 bases and J by 0 bases. The CDR3 protein is CASREREASYEQYF. The CDR3 DNA follows: TGTGCCAGTAGGGAGCGGGAGGCCTCCTACGAGCAGTACTTC.

The sample holds a few counts of this clonotype. The rearrangement links TRBV5-1 to TRBJ2-1; possible D gene TRBD1, 5 bases. Trimming removed 0 bases from V and 7 bases from J, with 17 bases in between. Germline CDR1 reads SGHRS; CDR2 reads YFSETQ. The CDR3 extends over 16 amino acids. Here the CDR3 DNA reads TGCGCCAGCAGCTTGGAAGGCAGGGCAGATTGGAATGAGCAGTTCTTC. Its protein product is CASSLEGRADWNEQFF.

To note about this clonotype: A much larger clone lies one base from this, so it may be a read error. This CDR3 fails to terminate in the conserved phenylalanine or tryptophan, so it likely reflects a read error. The V and J genes are TRBV6-2 or TRBV6-3 and TRBJ2-1; D gene unclear. The CDR3 loop spans 12 amino acids. V lost 8 bases, J lost 5 bases, and 10 bases lay in between. Germline V gene lookup returns CDR1 MNHEY and CDR2 SVGEGT. DNA of the CDR3: TGTGCCAGCCGCATCTCGCACAATGAGCAGTTCATC. Protein product: CASRISHNEQFI.

The table lists this clonotype with many counts. J is TRBJ2-6 and V is TRBV15; D unclear. The germline gives CDR1 LNHNV, CDR2 YYDKDF (reference sequence). The CDR3 consists of 16 residues. Trimming pared 0 bases from V and 2 bases from J, leaving 8 bases between. CDR3 bases: TGTGCCACCAGCAGAGATGGGCGAGCTGGGGCCAACGTCCTGACTTTC. It yields the protein CATSRDGRAGANVLTF.

The V call is TRBV15, the J call TRBJ2-3; D possibly corresponds to TRBD2 (5 bases). The CDR3 totals 14 residues. CDR1 LNHNV and CDR2 YYDKDF come from the germline V gene (reference sequence). With 1 base removed from V and 3 bases from J, the gap between germline ends came to 8 bases. CDR3 amino acids: CATSRGRETDTQYF. The CDR3 DNA follows: TGTGCCACCAGCAGAGGCCGGGAAACAGATACGCAGTATTTT.

This clonotype was counted a few times. The CDR3 sequence is CASSRTGAGGPTDTQYF. CDR3 DNA sequence: TGCGCCAGCAGCCGTACGGGAGCGGGAGGGCCGACAGATACGCAGTATTTT. The chain is built from TRBV4-3 and TRBJ2-3; 10 bases agree with TRBD2. In germline, CDR1 is LGHNA, CDR2 YSLEER. The trim removed 4 bases at V and 3 bases at J, leaving 10 bases unmatched. CDR3 length: 17 residues.

The CDR3 region is CAWKGANYGYTF. Here the CDR3 DNA reads TGTGCCTGGAAAGGAGCCAACTATGGCTACACCTTC. V and J are TRBV30 and TRBJ1-2, with D hard to call. From germline, CDR1 is GTSNPN and CDR2 SVGIG (reference sequence). This CDR3 region has 12 residues. V was pared by 4 bases and J by 2 bases, with 8 bases between.

The chain has TRBV11-2 and TRBJ2-3; possibly TRBD2 for D (5 bases). The CDR3 extends over 14 amino acids. V lost 1 base and J lost 5, with 10 bases in between. In germline, CDR1 is SGHAT, CDR2 FQNNGV. The CDR3 here is CASSLVAFGDTQYF. The CDR3 coding sequence is TGTGCCAGCAGCTTAGTAGCGTTTGGAGATACGCAGTATTTT.

This clonotype was found many times. The chain joins TRBV14 to TRBJ2-2, with D perhaps TRBD1 (6 bases). V shed 6 bases and J shed 1 base, with 15 bases lying between them. This CDR3 has 16 residues. Germline V gives CDR1 SGHDN, CDR2 FVKESK. The CDR3 region has the DNA TGTGCCAGCAGTCCCCTAGACAGGAGGAACACCGGGGAGCTGTTTTTT. Encoded protein: CASSPLDRRNTGELFF. The full variable domain, its missing parts supplied by reference TRBV14 and TRBJ2-2, is EAGVTQFPSHSVIEKGQTVTLRCDPISGHDNLYWYRRVMGKEIKFLLHFVKESKQDESGMPNNRFLAERTGGTYSTLKVQPAELEDSGVYFCASSPLDRRNTGELFFGEGSRLTVL.

This clonotype has at least ten counts. This chain connects TRBV3-1 to TRBJ2-7; D could derive from TRBD1 or TRBD2 (5 bases each). V gave up 5 bases and J gave up 6 bases, with 17 bases separating them. The CDR3 is 14 amino acids. The germline gives CDR1 LGHDT, CDR2 YNNKEL (reference sequence). The CDR3, as DNA: TGTGCCAGCAGCTCCAAGTGGGGACCCGCCGAGCAGTACTTC. This codes for CASSSKWGPAEQYF.

Many counts were recorded for this clonotype. One end of the junction does not line up with germline, which may come from a read error. This chain uses TRBV5-6 with TRBJ2-5; TRBD1 agrees at 7 bases. The CDR3 runs 12 residues. CDR1 SGHDT and CDR2 YYEEEE come from the germline V gene. CDR3 sequence: CASSFVTGELHF. In DNA, the CDR3 is TGTGCCAGCAGCTTCGTTACAGGGGAGCTGCACTTC.

This clonotype has just a few counts. The rearrangement joins TRBV29-1 to TRBJ1-2, with D unclear. Germline lookup yields CDR1 SQVTM and CDR2 ANQGSEA. The CDR3 loop spans 11 amino acids. Trimming removed 5 bases from V and 8 bases from J, with 12 bases in between. In nucleotides, the CDR3 is TGCAGCGTTTATGCCCTATCGGGCTACACCTTC. As protein: CSVYALSGYTF.

This clonotype was counted ten times or more. This chain links TRBV28 with TRBJ1-2; 8 bases match TRBD1. V was clipped by 10 bases and J by 6 bases; unmatched bases: 16. The CDR3 is 15 amino acids. Germline V gene sequence: CDR1 MDHEN, CDR2 SYDVKM. Here the CDR3 reads CATLVGARQGNGYTF. The CDR3 DNA sequence: TGTGCCACCCTGGTGGGGGCGAGACAGGGGAATGGCTACACCTTC.

This clonotype was seen many times. The chain recombines TRBV7-7 with TRBJ1-4; D is uncertain. The CDR3 length is 13 residues. CDR1 is SSHAT and CDR2 is FNYEAQ in the germline V gene (reference sequence). Trimming left V 2 bases short and J 5 bases short, with 6 bases between. The CDR3 here is CASSLRMNEKLFF. DNA of the CDR3: TGTGCCAGCAGCTTACGGATGAATGAAAAACTGTTTTTT.

A word on this clonotype: It may be a read error: a sequence one base away is much more abundant. The chain joins TRBV28 to TRBJ2-1; 8 bases match TRBD1. V shed 4 bases, J shed 10 bases, and the junction held 12 bases outside the gene matches. The V gene's germline CDR1 is MDHEN and CDR2 SYDVKM. The CDR3 is 15 residues long. The chain's CDR3 is CASSSWGQVIVEQFF. CDR3 nucleotides: TGTGCCAGCAGTTCATGGGGACAGGTGATCGTCGAGCAGTTCTTC.